This passage covers 26 T cell receptor beta chains from one sample sequenced in a study of tumor-infiltrating lymphocytes in primary liver carcinoma. The investigators made TCR beta cDNA from approximately 0.5 ug total RNA, using a constant-region primer. Each TCR beta library was derived from three nested multiplex PCR rounds that employed slightly modified ARM-PCR. The first two PCR rounds used TRBV1-TRBV30 forward primers with a C-beta reverse primer, roughly 10 cycles each. TCRdb independently ran MiXCR on the multiplex PCR reads; one entry per CDR3 protein. The sample contains under 200,000 distinct CDR3 sequences, roughly 80% of which appear only once. Co-extraction of both nucleic acids (RNA and DNA) used about 18-34 mg of unsorted bulk tissue. The sequenced sample consisted of tumor tissue from primary liver carcinoma. The receptors stem from a man in his forties with primary liver carcinoma and hepatitis B virus infection.

Comments on this clonotype: At one end, the junction sequence differs from germline, possibly due to a read error. The CDR3 sequence: CASSLRLGSSDYQQYF. The DNA for the CDR3 is TGCGCCAGCAGCCTCCGCCTTGGGAGTTCGGACTACCAGCAGTACTTC. The V and J genes are TRBV4-3 and TRBJ2-7; maybe TRBD2 (6 bases). Germline CDR1 is LGHNA and CDR2 is YSLEER. The CDR3 runs 16 residues.

In regard to this clonotype: At one of its ends the junction is not consistent with the germline gene, which may arise from a read error. This sequence joins TRBV5-1 and TRBJ1-1; D might be TRBD1 (6 bases). Germline CDR1 is SGHRS and CDR2 is YFSETQ. CDR3 size: 15 residues. In DNA form, the CDR3 reads TGCGCTAGCAGCTCCAGGGGACCTCAGAACACTGAAGCTTTCTTT. It is translated as CASSSRGPQNTEAFF.

This clonotype was detected ten times or more. One base away lies a much larger clone, so this may be a sequencing read error. The chain carries TRBV4-3 and TRBJ1-1; D perhaps matches TRBD1 (5 bases). Germline V gives CDR1 LGHNA, CDR2 YSLEER. There are 13 residues in the CDR3. The CDR3 DNA reads TGCGCCAGCAGCCAAGGGGGGAACATTGAAGCTTTCTTT. It yields the protein CASSQGGNIEAFF.

This clonotype was seen once. The chain joins TRBV7-8 to TRBJ2-7, with D hard to call. The CDR3 length is 15 residues. V was pared by 7 bases and J by 4 bases, with 20 bases between. Looked up from germline, CDR1 is SGHVS and CDR2 is FQNEAQ. In DNA, the CDR3 is TGTGCCAGCACCCTTCGGTTGGCACCGGCGTACGAGCAGTACTTC. As protein: CASTLRLAPAYEQYF.

On this clonotype itself: Compared with germline, one end of the junction differs, possibly owing to a read error. V usage is TRBV11-2 and J usage is TRBJ2-5; D unresolved. This CDR3 contains 15 residues. CDR1 is SGHAT and CDR2 is FQNNGV in the germline V gene. The CDR3 nucleotides are TGTGCCTGCAGTCGTTGGAGTGGTCCCGCGGAGACCCAATACTTC. This sequence encodes CACSRWSGPAETQYF.

The V call is TRBV4-2, the J call TRBJ1-6; D gene unclear. Germline CDR1 reads LGHNA; CDR2 reads YNFKEQ. V was clipped by 1 base and J by 2 bases, with 9 bases between them. The CDR3 has 16 residues. This CDR3 is CASSQGESPYNSPLHF. The CDR3 DNA reads TGTGCCAGCAGCCAAGGTGAGAGCCCCTATAATTCACCCCTCCACTTT.

Points on this clonotype: The junction shows a germline mismatch at one end, possibly a read error. The chain carries TRBV29-1 and TRBJ2-1; no clear D gene. CDR1 SQVTM and CDR2 ANQGSEA come from the germline V gene. CDR3 length: 12 amino acids. CDR3: CSVALTYKEQFF. The CDR3 coding sequence is TGCAGCGTCGCCCTTACCTACAAGGAGCAGTTCTTC.

In the case of this clonotype: The junction departs from the called germline gene at one end, perhaps through a read error. This chain uses TRBV24-1 with TRBJ2-3; perhaps TRBD2 as D (6 bases). CDR1 KGHDR and CDR2 SFDVKD come from the germline V gene. CDR3 length equals 16 residues. CDR3 residues: CATSDWSGVSTDKQYF. The CDR3 nucleotides are TGTGCCACCAGTGATTGGTCGGGAGTTAGCACGGATAAGCAGTATTTT.

About this clonotype itself: Mismatch with germline at one junction end may stem from a read error. This chain links TRBV29-1 with TRBJ2-5; D is possibly TRBD1 (6 bases). CDR1 is SQVTM, CDR2 ANQGSEA, per germline. This CDR3 comprises 15 residues. The CDR3 spells CSVEADSGRAATHYF. CDR3 DNA sequence: TGCAGCGTTGAAGCGGACAGTGGGCGAGCAGCGACCCACTATTTC.

This clonotype was observed once. A read error may produce the germline difference seen at one junction end. The chain employs TRBV6-5 and TRBJ2-3, with D perhaps TRBD2 (5 bases). This CDR3 has 15 residues. Germline V gene lookup returns CDR1 MNHEY and CDR2 SVGAGI. In DNA form, the CDR3 reads TGTGTCAGCGGTTACTCGAGGGCTATAGCAGATACGCAGTATTTT. It translates to CVSGYSRAIADTQYF.

This clonotype was counted only a few times. A junction end diverges from the germline sequence, so it may reflect a read error. This chain joins TRBV5-1 and TRBJ2-5; D might be TRBD1 or TRBD2, each matching 6 bases. Per germline, CDR1 SGHRS and CDR2 YFSETQ. This CDR3 has 15 amino acids. CDR3 DNA sequence: TGCGCTAGCAGCTTGGCCGGGGGACAAGAAGAGACCCAGCACTTC. It specifies CASSLAGGQEETQHF.

A remark on this clonotype: This sequence may be a read error, since a much larger clone differs from it by one base. V gene TRBV5-5 combines with J gene TRBJ1-5, with D unclear. CDR3 length: 15 amino acids. CDR1 and CDR2 (germline): SGHKS, YYEKEE (reference sequence). V was pared by 0 bases and J by 7 bases, with 14 bases between. CDR3 loop: CASSLVDSFGQPQHF. CDR3 nucleotides: TGTGCCAGCAGCTTGGTCGACTCCTTTGGGCAGCCCCAGCATTTT.

To note about this clonotype: At one end, the junction sequence differs from germline, possibly due to a read error. V gene TRBV4-1 combines with J gene TRBJ2-1, with a weak D call TRBD2 (6 bases). Germline assignment: CDR1 MGHRA and CDR2 YSYEKL. The CDR3 consists of 10 residues. The CDR3 region has the DNA TGTGCCAGCAGCGCGGGACGAAAGTTCTTC. It encodes CASSAGRKFF.

Concerning this clonotype: An end of the junction does not agree with germline; a read error may underlie this. The V gene is TRBV20-1, the J gene TRBJ2-5, with D unresolved. Per the germline V gene, CDR1 is DFQATT and CDR2 is SNEGSKA (reference sequence). CDR3 length: 12 residues. This chain's CDR3 is CSDRDQRETQYF. CDR3 bases: TGCAGTGATAGAGACCAGCGAGAGACCCAGTACTTC.

Points on this clonotype: One end of the junction does not line up with germline, which may come from a read error. The chain recombines TRBV11-2 with TRBJ2-6, with a tentative D call TRBD2 (5 bases). Germline V gene lookup returns CDR1 SGHAT and CDR2 FQNNGV. CDR3 length: 21 amino acids. The CDR3 spells CASNMWGDMGISLSGSNVLTF. CDR3 nucleotides: TGTGCCAGCAACATGTGGGGAGACATGGGCATTTCCCTCTCTGGGTCCAACGTCCTGACTTTC.

The rearrangement joins TRBV6-6 to TRBJ2-1; 9 bases match TRBD2. J gave up 12 bases and V 7 bases, and 10 bases lay outside the gene matches. Germline V lookup: CDR1 MNHNY, CDR2 SVGAGI (reference sequence). The CDR3 runs 13 residues. CDR3 nucleotide sequence: TGTGCCAGCAAACAGACTAGCGGCAGTGGGCAGTTCTTC. Its protein product is CASKQTSGSGQFF.

Note on this clonotype: The junction shows a germline mismatch at one end, possibly a read error. The chain has TRBV4-1 and TRBJ2-1; tentative D call: TRBD2 (5 bases). The CDR3 extends over 16 amino acids. CDR1 is MGHRA and CDR2 is YSYEKL in the germline V gene. Here the CDR3 reads CASSPDLEEAYNEQCF. CDR3 nucleotides: TGCGCCAGCAGCCCCGACCTAGAGGAGGCTTACAATGAGCAGTGCTTC.

About this clonotype: The junction does not match germline at one end; this may be a read error. This rearrangement joins TRBV11-1 to TRBJ2-2; D is uncertain. The CDR3 length is 14 residues. Germline CDR1 and CDR2: SGHAT and FQDESV (reference sequence). CDR3 in DNA: TGTGTCAGCAGCTTATGGCCAAACACCCGGGAGCTGTTTTTT. Its translation is CVSSLWPNTRELFF.

This chain joins TRBV30 and TRBJ2-3, with D possibly TRBD1 on 5 matching bases. The CDR3 totals 14 residues. Germline assignment: CDR1 GTSNPN and CDR2 SVGIG (reference sequence). The ends were cut back, 2 bases at V and 4 bases at J, with 13 bases in the middle. Here the CDR3 DNA reads TGTGCCTGGAGTACAGGAGACTTCGCAGATACGCAGTATTTT. It specifies CAWSTGDFADTQYF.

In the case of this clonotype: Its ends do not fully match the called genes, so a read error is possible. The V call is TRBV29-1, the J call TRBJ2-2; D is perhaps TRBD2 (5 bases). This CDR3 contains 14 residues. Germline lookup yields CDR1 SQVTM and CDR2 ANQGSEA. CDR3 sequence (DNA): TGCAGCGTCCTCGGTCCAGGACCCATCGGGGAACTGTTTTTT. Amino acid sequence: CSVLGPGPIGELFF.

Details on this clonotype: A much more abundant neighbour one base away suggests this may be a read error. The rearrangement joins TRBV5-1 to TRBJ2-7; 7 bases align to TRBD2. CDR1 is SGHRS, CDR2 YFSETQ, per germline. Unmatched junction bases numbered 12, after V lost 3 bases and J lost 3 bases. This CDR3 has 16 residues. The CDR3 DNA reads TGCGCCAGCAGCTCTATGACTAGCAGGCCGGGCTACGAGCAGTACTTC. It translates to CASSSMTSRPGYEQYF.

This clonotype has only a few counts. This sequence may be a read error, since a much larger clone differs from it by one base. The chain combines TRBV12-3 or TRBV12-4 with TRBJ2-7; D may be TRBD1 or TRBD2 (5 bases each). Trimming removed 4 bases at V and 6 bases at J, with 19 bases between. The CDR3 is made up of 15 amino acids. The CDR3 DNA follows: TGTGCCAGCAGTTCACGTCAGACAGTGAGGGGCGAGCAGTACTTC. Translating it yields CASSSRQTVRGEQYF.

The V call is TRBV4-2, the J call TRBJ2-1; tentatively, D is TRBD1 or TRBD2 (5 bases each). The CDR3 length is 15 residues. Trimming removed 7 bases at V and 5 bases at J, with 18 bases between. CDR1 is LGHNA, CDR2 YNFKEQ, per germline. CDR3 DNA: TGTGCCAGCAACCCTGGGTTACGGGACCACAATGAGCAGTTCTTC. Amino acid sequence: CASNPGLRDHNEQFF.

This clonotype was detected a few times. The junction differs from germline at one of its ends, possibly a read error. The chain has TRBV11-1 and TRBJ2-5, with TRBD2 as a possible D gene (5 bases). The germline V gene encodes CDR1 SGHAT and CDR2 FQDESV (reference sequence). This CDR3 has 12 amino acids. In nucleotides, the CDR3 is TGTGTCAGCAGCCTAAGAGGGAAGGCCCAGTACTTC. The encoded protein is CVSSLRGKAQYF.

Worth noting for this clonotype: A read error may account for a junction end that differs from germline. The rearrangement links TRBV29-1 to TRBJ1-1; possible D gene TRBD1, 6 bases. Germline assignment: CDR1 SQVTM and CDR2 ANQGSEA. The CDR3 totals 14 residues. CDR3 loop: CSVVRTDINNEAFF. In DNA, the CDR3 is TGCAGCGTTGTTCGGACAGACATCAACAATGAAGCTTTCTTT. Full variable domain (rest looked up from reference TRBV29-1 and TRBJ1-1): SAVISQKPSRDICQRGTSLTIQCQVDSQVTMMFWYRQQPGQSLTLIATANQGSEATYESGFVIDKFPISRPNLTFSTLTVSNMSPEDSSIYLCSVVRTDINNEAFFGQGTRLTVV.

The CDR3 reads CASGSEEETEAFF. CDR3 nucleotide sequence: TGTGCCAGCGGATCGGAGGAGGAGACCGAAGCTTTCTTT. The V and J genes are TRBV6-5 and TRBJ1-1, with D hard to call. The CDR3 has 13 amino acids. Deletions cut 8 bases from V and 8 bases from J, with 18 bases between. The germline V gene encodes CDR1 MNHEY and CDR2 SVGAGI.